These 16 T cell receptor beta chains were sequenced from one sample in a study of cytomegalovirus exposure and HLA in healthy donors. The PCR made use of 60 Vbeta and 13 Jbeta primers. Only in-frame clones appear in the TCRdb table, and some are missing; sequencing was by immunoSEQ multiplex PCR. This sample contains some 80,000 clones. Input material: PBMCs. Every receptor here comes from a man in his fifties in good health and CMV-seropositive.

The chain recombines TRBV6-4 with TRBJ1-1; D unresolved. The ends were cut back, 2 bases at V and 3 bases at J, with 7 bases in the middle. The CDR3 has 13 residues. CDR1 MRHNA and CDR2 SNTAGT come from the germline V gene. The CDR3 here is CASSDREDTEAFF. CDR3 DNA sequence: TGTGCCAGCAGTGACAGGGAGGACACTGAAGCTTTCTTT.

CDR3 in DNA: TGCAGCGTTGTCGGGTCAGCAGATACGCAGTATTTT. Its translation: CSVVGSADTQYF. The V and J genes are TRBV29-1 and TRBJ2-3; D is ambiguous. The V and J ends lost 4 bases and 4 bases respectively, with 9 bases between them. The CDR3 is 12 amino acids. Looked up from germline, CDR1 is SQVTM and CDR2 is ANQGSEA.

V and J are TRBV28 and TRBJ2-6; maybe TRBD2 (7 bases). Germline CDR1 and CDR2: MDHEN and SYDVKM. CDR3 size: 15 residues. Trimming took 7 bases from V and 6 from J, leaving 16 bases between them. The CDR3 spells CASTSEGGPANVLTF. The CDR3 DNA reads as TGTGCCAGCACCTCGGAGGGGGGGCCGGCCAACGTCCTGACTTTC.

This rearrangement joins TRBV4-2 to TRBJ2-5, with no clear D. This CDR3 region has 14 residues. V lost 0 bases to trimming and J lost 1 base, with 6 bases between them. Germline CDR1 is LGHNA and CDR2 is YNFKEQ. The CDR3 DNA follows: TGTGCCAGCAGCCAAGATGCACTCCAAGAGACCCAGTACTTC. Protein product: CASSQDALQETQYF.

The J gene is TRBJ2-1, the V gene TRBV27; tentatively, D is TRBD2 (5 bases). CDR1 is MNHEY, CDR2 SMNVEV, per germline (reference sequence). The ends were cut back, 4 bases at V and 10 bases at J, with 11 bases in the middle. The CDR3 is made up of 12 amino acids. CDR3 sequence: CASSSPEGEQFF. The CDR3 DNA reads as TGTGCCAGCAGTTCCCCTGAGGGAGAGCAGTTCTTC.

The chain employs TRBV5-6 and TRBJ1-4, with 8 nucleotides matching TRBD1. Germline CDR1 SGHDT, CDR2 YYEEEE. The CDR3 runs to 17 residues. Trimming cost V 1 base and J 2 bases; bases outside gene matches: 7. Here the CDR3 reads CASSLYAGGSTNEKLFF. The DNA for the CDR3 is TGTGCCAGCAGCTTGTACGCAGGGGGCTCGACTAATGAAAAACTGTTTTTT. The full variable domain, completed using reference TRBV5-6 and TRBJ1-4, is DAGVTQSPTHLIKTRGQQVTLRCSPKSGHDTVSWYQQALGQGPQFIFQYYEEEERQRGNFPDRFSGHQFPNYSSELNVNALLLGDSALYLCASSLYAGGSTNEKLFFGSGTQLSVL.

V is TRBV5-1 and J is TRBJ1-2, with D uncertain. Per the germline V gene, CDR1 is SGHRS and CDR2 is YFSETQ. The CDR3 spans 14 residues. With 0 bases removed from V and 3 bases from J, the gap between germline ends came to 9 bases. The DNA of the CDR3 is TGCGCCAGCAGCTTGGGGCTCAAAGACTATGGCTACACCTTC. Amino acids: CASSLGLKDYGYTF.

This chain links TRBV5-6 with TRBJ1-3; D not resolved. CDR1 is SGHDT, CDR2 YYEEEE, per germline. Trimming cost V 4 bases and J 7 bases, with 21 bases left between them. The CDR3 sequence is 16 residues long. The CDR3 nucleotides are TGTGCCAGCAGCCCTGGCCCTAGCCATGGGAGGAACACCATATATTTT. Translation: CASSPGPSHGRNTIYF.

V gene TRBV4-1 combines with J gene TRBJ1-1, with TRBD1 identical over 8 bases. V was pared by 1 base and J by 5 bases, with 12 bases of the junction left unmatched. The CDR3 is made up of 17 amino acids. CDR1 MGHRA and CDR2 YSYEKL come from the germline V gene. CDR3 in amino acids: CASSQVPDRAGDTEAFF. The CDR3, as DNA: TGCGCCAGCAGCCAAGTCCCGGACAGGGCGGGAGATACTGAAGCTTTCTTT.

V gene TRBV5-6 combines with J gene TRBJ2-3; D not resolved. Trimming shortened V by 3 bases and J by 7 bases, and 12 bases separated the two germline ends. CDR3 length equals 13 residues. CDR1 SGHDT and CDR2 YYEEEE come from the germline V gene. Here the CDR3 reads CASSSPHENTQYF. CDR3 sequence (DNA): TGTGCCAGCAGCTCCCCCCACGAGAATACGCAGTATTTT.

The chain couples TRBV6-4 to TRBJ1-1; TRBD1 matches 8 bases. The CDR3 contains 15 residues. Per germline, CDR1 MRHNA and CDR2 SNTAGT. With V trimmed by 0 bases and J by 11 bases, 11 bases remained unmatched. CDR3 nucleotide sequence: TGTGCCAGCAGTGACTCAGGACAGGGCCTCTCCCGGGCTTTCTTT. Amino acid sequence: CASSDSGQGLSRAFF.

The chain joins TRBV11-2 to TRBJ1-6; the match to TRBD1 covers 8 bases. The CDR3 covers 15 residues. V lost 1 base and J lost 9; bases outside the gene matches: 5. Germline V gene sequence: CDR1 SGHAT, CDR2 FQNNGV. CDR3 region: CASSLVKQGGSPLHF. In DNA form, the CDR3 reads TGTGCCAGCAGCTTAGTAAAACAGGGGGGTTCACCCCTCCACTTT.

The genes are TRBV5-1 and TRBJ2-2; 11 nucleotides align to TRBD1. The junction had 2 bases not matched to a gene; V was cut back by 3 bases and J by 7 bases. The CDR3 length is 14 residues. Per germline, CDR1 SGHRS and CDR2 YFSETQ. The CDR3 here is CASSWTGGGGELFF. For the CDR3, the DNA is TGCGCCAGCAGCTGGACAGGGGGCGGCGGGGAGCTGTTTTTT.

The rearrangement links TRBV9 to TRBJ2-5, with 10 bases matching TRBD2. The CDR3 consists of 15 residues. Germline V gives CDR1 SGDLS, CDR2 YYNGEE. V shed 4 bases and J 4 bases; nucleotides not matched to a gene: 7. CDR3 coding DNA: TGTGCCAGCAGCCCCAGCGGGGGGGCAGTAGAGACCCAGTACTTC. Protein sequence: CASSPSGGAVETQYF.

The J gene is TRBJ1-4, the V gene TRBV4-1; TRBD1 might be the D (5 bases). The germline V gene has CDR1 MGHRA and CDR2 YSYEKL. The CDR3 runs 15 residues. V was pared by 4 bases and J by 2 bases, with 11 bases between. The CDR3 nucleotides are TGCGCCAGCAGCCGACCGGGACTGACTAATGAAAAACTGTTTTTT. Its protein is CASSRPGLTNEKLFF.

The chain links TRBV29-1 to TRBJ1-2, with D possibly TRBD1 on 6 matching bases. The CDR3 is 13 amino acids. Trimming removed 2 bases from V and 5 bases from J, with 12 bases in between. Germline assignment: CDR1 SQVTM and CDR2 ANQGSEA. The CDR3 reads CSVELKGGYGYTF. Here the CDR3 DNA reads TGCAGCGTTGAATTAAAGGGGGGGTATGGCTACACCTTC. The entire variable domain, with the rest obtained from reference TRBV29-1 and TRBJ1-2, is as follows: SAVISQKPSRDICQRGTSLTIQCQVDSQVTMMFWYRQQPGQSLTLIATANQGSEATYESGFVIDKFPISRPNLTFSTLTVSNMSPEDSSIYLCSVELKGGYGYTFGSGTRLTVV.